One sample yielded the 4 T cell receptor beta chains listed below, sequenced in a study of T cells in localized non-small cell lung cancer. Sequencing used immunoSEQ multiplex PCR; TCRdb keeps in-frame clones, though not all of them. The sample yields about 1,500 clones, 24% seen once. The sample here was normal lung tissue next to the tumor, taken before any cancer treatment. Every receptor here comes from a female donor older than 55 with stage I lung adenocarcinoma.

The chain carries TRBV28 and TRBJ1-1; TRBD1 matches at 8 bases. V dropped 10 bases and J dropped 8; count of bases not matched to a gene: 12. The germline V gene has CDR1 MDHEN and CDR2 SYDVKM. The CDR3 runs 13 residues. The CDR3 bases are TGTGCCACTCAGAGACAGGGGTCTACCGAAGCTTTCTTT. Translated: CATQRQGSTEAFF.

The rearrangement uses TRBV19 and TRBJ1-2; D possibly corresponds to TRBD1 (6 bases). Germline assignment: CDR1 LNHDA and CDR2 SQIVND (reference sequence). The CDR3 spans 12 residues. V lost 3 bases, J lost 7 bases, and 9 bases lay in between. CDR3 sequence: CASSIGGAGYTF. The CDR3 DNA reads as TGTGCCAGTAGTATCGGGGGGGCTGGCTACACCTTC.

This clone is labeled large. This chain links TRBV11-3 with TRBJ1-5, with 8 nucleotides matching TRBD1. From germline, CDR1 is SGHNT and CDR2 YENEEA. CDR3 length: 15 amino acids. The junction had 5 bases not matched to a gene; V was cut back by 3 bases and J by 4 bases. The CDR3 DNA sequence: TGTGCCAGCAGCTTGGGACAGGCCGCTAATCAGCCCCAGCATTTT. It codes for CASSLGQAANQPQHF.

This clone was picked up one time. This chain uses TRBV29-1 with TRBJ1-2; 7 positions match TRBD1. CDR3 length: 16 residues. Per the germline V gene, CDR1 is SQVTM and CDR2 is ANQGSEA. V lost 3 bases, J lost 8 bases, and 18 bases stayed unmatched. CDR3 nucleotides: TGCAGCGTTGAGATTCCTTATGACAGGGAGATTGGAGGCTACACCTTC. Translated: CSVEIPYDREIGGYTF.